The 12 T cell receptor beta chains in this list originate from one sample, sequenced in a study of blood T cell repertoires in COVID-19. Generated by immunoSEQ multiplex PCR, the TCRdb table keeps only in-frame clones and is missing some. The table shows about 390,000 clones, with approximately 87% occurring only once. The sample consisted of PBMCs or T cells enriched from blood (not recorded which). These receptors were collected from a woman between 45 and 65 years old who had recovered from COVID-19.

The J gene is TRBJ1-1, the V gene TRBV28; unclear D gene. V shed 5 bases and J shed 10 bases, with 14 bases lying between them. The CDR3 covers 12 residues. CDR1 MDHEN and CDR2 SYDVKM come from the germline V gene. The CDR3, as DNA: TGTGCCAGCAGTATTAGTCCTTTTGGAGCTTTCTTT. Its protein is CASSISPFGAFF.

The genes are TRBV11-2 and TRBJ2-7, with 7 positions matching TRBD2. This CDR3 has 15 residues. V shed 0 bases, J shed 2 bases, and the junction held 4 bases outside the gene matches. CDR1 and CDR2 from the germline V gene are SGHAT and FQNNGV. CDR3 in amino acids: CASSLESGDTYEQYF. The CDR3 bases are TGTGCCAGCAGCTTAGAGAGCGGGGATACCTACGAGCAGTACTTC.

The rearrangement uses TRBV3-1 (or the pseudogene TRBV3-2) and TRBJ1-2, with 8 bases identical to TRBD1. CDR1 LGHDT and CDR2 YNNKEL come from the germline V gene (reference sequence). V dropped 0 bases and J dropped 5; count of bases not matched to a gene: 2. This CDR3 region has 14 residues. CDR3 sequence (DNA): TGTGCCAGCAGCCAAGATCGGACAGGGTATGGCTACACCTTC. It is translated as CASSQDRTGYGYTF.

This chain links TRBV9 with TRBJ2-1, with 9 bases aligning to TRBD2. This CDR3 region has 16 residues. J gave up 6 bases and V 0 bases, and 7 bases lay outside the gene matches. The germline V gene encodes CDR1 SGDLS and CDR2 YYNGEE. CDR3 in amino acids: CASSVGGGGAPNEQFF. The CDR3 DNA follows: TGTGCCAGCAGCGTAGGTGGCGGGGGGGCCCCCAATGAGCAGTTCTTC.

The chain has TRBV18 and TRBJ2-2; maybe TRBD2 (6 bases). This CDR3 has 15 amino acids. V was shortened by 2 bases and J by 0 bases, with 7 bases between the two germline ends. CDR1 and CDR2 from the germline V gene are KGHSH and LQKENI. DNA of the CDR3: TGTGCCAGCTCACCAACTAGCTCGAACACCGGGGAGCTGTTTTTT. Protein sequence: CASSPTSSNTGELFF.

In DNA form, the CDR3 reads TGTGCCAGCAGCTTGATAGGGGTGAACAGGGTCTCAGGGGCCAACGTCCTGACTTTC. It encodes CASSLIGVNRVSGANVLTF. The gene calls are TRBV7-8 and TRBJ2-6, with TRBD1 as a possible D gene (6 bases). The CDR3 spans 19 residues. Trimming took off 3 bases at V and 4 bases at J, with 22 bases between the two ends. The V gene's germline CDR1 is SGHVS and CDR2 FQNEAQ.

The rearrangement uses TRBV4-3 and TRBJ2-6; D is uncertain. The CDR3 contains 16 residues. V gave up 1 base and J gave up 2 bases, with 9 bases separating them. Germline loops: CDR1 LGHNA, CDR2 YSLEER. The DNA for the CDR3 is TGCGCCAGCAGCCAAGCGGTTAGTACTGGGGCCAACGTCCTGACTTTC. Amino acids: CASSQAVSTGANVLTF.

This clone was detected only a few times. This chain links TRBV5-1 with TRBJ1-2; D is ambiguous. The germline V and J ends were trimmed by 0 bases and 8 bases, with 11 bases remaining between them. Germline CDR1 and CDR2: SGHRS and YFSETQ. This CDR3 is 13 amino acids long. The DNA for the CDR3 is TGCGCCAGCAGCTTGGAGAATACCGGGGGCTACACCTTC. Translating it yields CASSLENTGGYTF.

This clone was seen only once. The CDR3 protein is CASSFPEDTEAFF. Written as DNA, the CDR3 is TGTGCCAGCAGCTTCCCAGAGGACACTGAAGCTTTCTTT. The V gene is TRBV7-9, the J gene TRBJ1-1; D is uncertain. The CDR3 consists of 13 residues. The germline V gene encodes CDR1 SEHNR and CDR2 FQNEAQ (reference sequence). V lost 3 bases and J lost 3, with 8 bases in between.

The chain couples TRBV5-4 to TRBJ1-2, with TRBD1 matching 7 bases. Germline V gives CDR1 SGHNT, CDR2 YYREEE (reference sequence). V shed 6 bases and J 11 bases; nucleotides not matched to a gene: 10. The CDR3 runs to 12 residues. DNA of the CDR3: TGTGCCAGCACTCAACAGGGGCCCCTTTACACCTTC. Encoded protein: CASTQQGPLYTF.

This chain connects TRBV6-1 to TRBJ2-1; 12 nucleotides line up with TRBD2. Trimming cost V 1 base and J 5 bases; bases outside gene matches: 0. Germline CDR1 MNHNS, CDR2 SASEGT. The CDR3 consists of 15 residues. CDR3 bases: TGTGCCAGCAGTGAAGGGACTAGCGGGGACAATGAGCAGTTCTTC. Its translation: CASSEGTSGDNEQFF.

This clone turned up a few times. The J gene is TRBJ1-3, the V gene TRBV28; D might be TRBD1 (6 bases). Trimming took 5 bases from V and 5 from J, leaving 19 bases between them. CDR1 MDHEN and CDR2 SYDVKM come from the germline V gene. There are 16 residues in the CDR3. CDR3 sequence (DNA): TGTGCCAGCAGTCCCTTCATTGGACAGCTGAGAAACACCATATATTTT. This codes for CASSPFIGQLRNTIYF.